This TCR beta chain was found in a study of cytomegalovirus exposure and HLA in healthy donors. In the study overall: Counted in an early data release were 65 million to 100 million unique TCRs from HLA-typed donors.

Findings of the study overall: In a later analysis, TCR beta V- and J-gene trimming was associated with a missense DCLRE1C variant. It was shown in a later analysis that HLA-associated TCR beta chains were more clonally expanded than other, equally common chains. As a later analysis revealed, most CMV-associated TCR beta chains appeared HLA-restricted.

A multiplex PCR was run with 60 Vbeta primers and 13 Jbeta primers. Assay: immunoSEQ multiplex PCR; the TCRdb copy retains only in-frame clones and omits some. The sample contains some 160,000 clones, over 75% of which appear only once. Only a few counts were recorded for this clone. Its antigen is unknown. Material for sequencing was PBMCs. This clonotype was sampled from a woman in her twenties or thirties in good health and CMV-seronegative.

Written as DNA, the CDR3 is TGTGCCAGTAGGAGGACAGGGGAGTTCGGGGGCTACACCTTC. This gives the protein CASRRTGEFGGYTF. The chain carries TRBV19 and TRBJ1-2; 9 bases are a match to TRBD1. The CDR3 loop spans 14 amino acids. V was pared by 6 bases and J by 8 bases, with 10 bases of the junction left unmatched. The V gene's germline CDR1 is LNHDA and CDR2 SQIVND (reference sequence). The whole variable domain, remainder taken from reference TRBV19 and TRBJ1-2, is DGGITQSPKYLFRKEGQNVTLSCEQNLNHDAMYWYRQDPGQGLRLIYYSQIVNDFQKGDIAEGYSVSREKKESFPLTVTSAQKNPTAFYLCASRRTGEFGGYTFGSGTRLTVV.